Reported below is one T cell receptor beta chain. The clone's antigen remains unknown. Qualities for individual bases were not recorded, and no much larger clone is one base off. V is pared back by 5 bases and J by 0 bases, with 8 bases lying between the germline termini. Reading the germline V gene (reference sequence) gives CDR1 LGHDT and CDR2 YNNKEL. Taken from cysteine to phenylalanine, the CDR3 has 13 residues. The sequence is cut down to CDR3 DNA, 39 bases in frame from base 1. TCRbeta CDR3 regions were amplified from genomic DNA by means of the immunoSEQ Assay, a bias-controlled multiplex PCR. In the source study's methods: The number of nucleated cells in each sample was estimated from the amplification of reference gene primers within the assay. To quantify the absolute abundance of each unique TCRbeta CDR3 rearrangement, sequence reads were collapsed and filtered. For each sample, productive Simpson clonality was calculated by taking the square root of Simpson's diversity index across productive rearrangements. TCRdb carries this immuneACCESS record with in-frame sequences only. Its versions omit some clonotypes, under half of them owing to an unresolved V gene in the studies checked, with the rest unexplained. That table gives V, J and clone size, and the DNA gave D and trimming. A total of 130,000 to 150,000 clones appear in this sample, around 79% of them only once. Jointly, the top ten make up around 3.3% of the sample.

Each collaborating institution followed its own protocols to collect whole blood in K2EDTA tubes. For TCRbeta analysis, collaborators shipped samples as frozen whole blood, isolated PBMCs, or DNA extracted from either of those sample types. This sample was included in a study of blood T cell repertoires in COVID-19 (dated by TCRdb to the early 2020s). Looking at the study overall: Samples from collaborators originated in the United States, Italy and Spain and spanned both the acute and convalescent phases of COVID-19. The prospective study material was composed of cDNA or gDNA derived from T cells, B-cell-depleted T cells, or PBMCs. The dataset comprised deeply sampled blood TCRbeta repertoires from subjects exposed to, actively infected with, or recovered from COVID-19. The repertoires were made available in a free public database intended to serve as a resource for research on the immune response to SARS-CoV-2. The samples were drawn from the first 160 participants of the ongoing ImmuneRACE study and from more than 1,000 subjects provided by 6 global collaborators. Nearly every sample came with metadata listing a de-identified subject ID, COVID-19 status, age in years and sex. Where available, HLA class I and class II types were taken from metadata supplied by the sample provider and were not determined by assay-based typing. Overall results and qualifications from the work: How much clinical and demographic metadata was included differed by source and by participant, and the metadata was provided uncurated.

The sequence joins TRBV3-1 (or the pseudogene TRBV3-2) to TRBJ2-7; the D gene is possibly TRBD2, with 5 bases matching. The receptor was isolated from a man aged 55 to 70 with acute or convalescent COVID-19. The sequencing input was peripheral blood. The nucleotide sequence is TGTGCCAGCAGCGGGAGCCTCTCCTACGAGCAGTACTTC. Translated, this gives CASSGSLSYEQYF.